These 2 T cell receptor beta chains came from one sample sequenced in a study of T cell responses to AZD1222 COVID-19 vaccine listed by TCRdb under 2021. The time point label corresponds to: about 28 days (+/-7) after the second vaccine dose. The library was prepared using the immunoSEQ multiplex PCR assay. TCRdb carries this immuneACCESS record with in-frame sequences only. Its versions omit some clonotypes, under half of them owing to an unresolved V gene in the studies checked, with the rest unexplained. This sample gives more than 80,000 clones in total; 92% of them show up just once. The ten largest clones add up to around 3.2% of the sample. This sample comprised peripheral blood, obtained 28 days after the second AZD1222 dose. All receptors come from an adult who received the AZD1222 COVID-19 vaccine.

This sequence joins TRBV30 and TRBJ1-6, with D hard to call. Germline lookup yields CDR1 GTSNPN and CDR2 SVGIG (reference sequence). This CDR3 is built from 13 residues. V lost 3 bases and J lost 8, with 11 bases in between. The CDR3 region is CAWSPAGDSPLHF. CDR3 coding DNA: TGTGCCTGGAGCCCCGCCGGGGATTCACCCCTCCACTTT.

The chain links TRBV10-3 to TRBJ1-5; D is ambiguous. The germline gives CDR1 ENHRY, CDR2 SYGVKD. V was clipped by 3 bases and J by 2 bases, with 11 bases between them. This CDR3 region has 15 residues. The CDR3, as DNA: TGTGCCATCAGTGAATGGGGTGTAGGCAATCAGCCCCAGCATTTT. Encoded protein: CAISEWGVGNQPQHF.